The sequence of this TCR beta chain was determined in a study of PD-1 blockade in mismatch repair-deficient tumors. Across the whole study: Enrolled about 2013-2016, patients had progressing, pretreated mismatch repair-deficient cancers of over nine types.

Using immunoSEQ multiplex PCR, the repertoire was profiled, and TCRdb retains in-frame clones only, with some absent. The data contain 120,000 or so clones, more than 70% of them seen just once; the ten biggest clones take up about 11%. With respect to this clone: Its cognate antigen is unknown. A read error may produce the germline difference seen at one junction end.

Study-wide results and caveats: Rapid post-treatment expansion, then contraction, generally preceding radiologic response, marked tumor-resident clones.

All patients were mismatch repair deficient, assessed by either PCR or immunohistochemistry. TCR sequencing covered a few patients who responded to pembrolizumab. Germline CDR1 is MRHNA and CDR2 is SNTAGT. The CDR3 is made up of 15 amino acids. The sequences come from peripheral blood, collected approximately 72 weeks after starting pembrolizumab. The chain has TRBV6-4 and TRBJ2-3, with TRBD2 identical over 8 bases. The receptor was isolated from an adult with mismatch repair-deficient cancer. The CDR3 bases are TGTGCCATCAGTGGAGCGGGAGAGGGCACAGATACGCAGTATTTT. As protein: CAISGAGEGTDTQYF.